These 3 T cell receptor beta chains were sequenced from one sample in a study of shared clonotypes between healthy human individuals. In the naive CD8 group, cells lacked CD45RO and were positively selected for CCR7, so terminally differentiated effector memory CD45RA+ cells were left out. Assay: immunoSEQ multiplex PCR; the TCRdb copy retains only in-frame clones and omits some. Of approximately 2,200,000 clones listed, about 93% are singletons. Sequenced material: naive CD8+ T cells from PBMCs. Receptor source: a man aged 18-30 years in good health. Some clones in this sample may be carry-over from other donors' samples.

This chain uses TRBV9 with TRBJ2-1, with 12 nucleotides matching TRBD2. CDR1 and CDR2 from the germline V gene are SGDLS and YYNGEE. The V and J ends lost 0 bases and 1 base, in that order; junction bases with no gene match: 11. The CDR3 loop spans 20 amino acids. The CDR3 bases are TGTGCCAGCAGCGTAGGAAAACGGGGACTAGCGGGTGGGTCCTACAATGAGCAGTTCTTC. It yields the protein CASSVGKRGLAGGSYNEQFF.

The chain employs TRBV27 and TRBJ2-7; D unclear. Trimming cost V 6 bases and J 4 bases, with 13 bases left between them. The CDR3 consists of 13 residues. CDR1 and CDR2 from the germline V gene are MNHEY and SMNVEV (reference sequence). CDR3 bases: TGTGCCAGCAGCCTACACAAGACTTACGAGCAGTACTTC. Its protein is CASSLHKTYEQYF.

CDR3 sequence: CASSPQGPPPDTQYF. The DNA of the CDR3 is TGTGCCAGCAGCCCACAGGGGCCGCCGCCAGATACGCAGTATTTT. The chain is built from TRBV7-3 and TRBJ2-3; 7 bases are shared with TRBD1. This CDR3 comprises 15 residues. Germline V gene data show CDR1 as SGHTA and CDR2 as FQGTGA. Trimming removed 5 bases from V and 4 bases from J; junction bases left unmatched: 9.